This T cell receptor (beta chain) appears in the sequencing data of a study of immune evolution from preneoplasia to lung adenocarcinoma. As for the study in general: HLA loss of heterozygosity: roughly 6.6% AIS, about 15% MIA, more than 25% ADC, none AAH. Study-wide results and caveats: Later-stage lesions seemingly showed higher T cell density and diversity than normal lung.

Profiled with immunoSEQ multiplex PCR; TCRdb holds only in-frame clones, not every one. The sample has several thousand clones, about 80% seen once. Per germline, CDR1 SGHRS and CDR2 YFSETQ. The CDR3 is made up of 15 amino acids. The ends lost 4 bases at V and 5 bases at J; junction bases unmatched: 8. H&E slides confirmed each diagnosis, reviewed by two pathologists independently. About this clone itself: The antigen remains undetermined.

The origin of this receptor is a person in their 70s with invasive lung adenocarcinoma. The sample taken for sequencing was FFPE invasive lung adenocarcinoma tissue. The gene calls are TRBV5-1 and TRBJ2-5, with TRBD1 matching 10 bases. Here the CDR3 DNA reads TGCGCCAGCAGCATTAGGACAGGGGGTGGTGAGACCCAGTACTTC. Its protein product is CASSIRTGGGETQYF. Full variable domain (missing parts from reference TRBV5-1 and TRBJ2-5): KAGVTQTPRYLIKTRGQQVTLSCSPISGHRSVSWYQQTPGQGLQFLFEYFSETQRNKGNFPGRFSGRQFSNSRSEMNVSTLELGDSALYLCASSIRTGGGETQYFGPGTRLLVL.